This record covers a single T cell receptor beta chain. Its antigen is unknown. Per-base qualities were not stored, and no clone one base away is much larger. The data originate from a study of T cells and copy number aberrations in small-cell lung cancer (dated by TCRdb to the early 2020s). For context, the study as a whole: To relate T cell metrics to mutations and copy number aberrations, the same tumor regions underwent both TCR repertoire sequencing and whole-exome sequencing. Tumor TCR data were available for 16 to 20 patients, and roughly 14 patients had TCR data from both tumor and normal tissue. Findings and caveats that apply to the study as a whole: All specimens consisted of formalin-fixed paraffin-embedded tissue, which is known to introduce sequencing artifacts. A small sample size, resulting from surgical resection being uncommon in small-cell lung cancer, limited the study, and the findings need validation. Tumors had lower T-cell density, richness and clonality than adjacent lung tissue, though the difference in density was not significant.

The CDR3, cysteine through phenylalanine, is 14 amino acids long. Only the CDR3 part of the read is kept: 42 bases, read in frame from the first base. From a lookup of the germline V gene (reference sequence), CDR1 and CDR2 are SEHNR and FQNEAQ. V drops 8 bases and J drops 0 bases, leaving 14 bases in between. Patients with limited-stage small-cell lung cancer who underwent surgical resection in Hangzhou, China, between the late 2000s and the early 2020s were included as donors. Every donor underwent upfront surgery with no preoperative chemotherapy or radiotherapy, and no donor received immunotherapy either before or after surgery. All 20 or so patients in the sequenced cohort were smokers or heavy second-hand smokers. Adjacent normal lung tissue was taken at least 2 cm away from the tumor margin, and two pathologists confirmed morphologically that the tissue was free of malignant cells. To characterize T cell repertoire heterogeneity, the study applied multi-region TCR-beta sequencing to resected limited-stage small-cell lung cancers and to tumor-adjacent lung tissue. Genomic DNA was extracted from FFPE tissue using the AllPrep DNA/RNA FFPE Kit (Qiagen).

The immunoSEQ hsTCRB Kit, with multiplexed V- and J-gene primers, was used to amplify TCR-beta CDR3 regions from genomic DNA. Unique DNA barcodes were added in a second PCR, and samples were pooled together with a negative and a positive control. An Illumina MiSeq running a 150-cycle paired-end protocol was used to sequence the pooled TCR-beta libraries. Per the authors' processing: Adaptive Biotechnologies processed the raw sequencing data into a report containing normalized, annotated TCR-beta repertoires. To compute T-cell density, TCR-beta templates were normalized to usable DNA, with usable DNA estimated through amplification of housekeeping genes. Richness counted unique rearrangements, and clonality was defined as 1 minus Pielou's evenness. The table comes from immuneACCESS by way of TCRdb, which keeps in-frame sequences with V and J called. Part of the clones is missing from these tables; in studies checked, under half for an unresolved V gene and the rest for unknown reasons. V and J calls and clone size are copied from that table; D and trimming were computed from the DNA. The sample includes more than 9,500 clones, with about three quarters observed a single time. The top ten clonotypes cover roughly 34% of the sample.

What was sequenced was normal tissue next to the tumor. The chain is encoded by TRBV7-9 joined to TRBJ2-7; the D gene may be TRBD1 or TRBD2, since each aligns over 5 bases. The origin of this receptor is a man aged 60-69 years with small cell lung cancer. The CDR3 corresponds to CASGYAGTSYEQYF. The DNA reads TGTGCCAGCGGATATGCCGGGACCTCCTACGAGCAGTACTTC.